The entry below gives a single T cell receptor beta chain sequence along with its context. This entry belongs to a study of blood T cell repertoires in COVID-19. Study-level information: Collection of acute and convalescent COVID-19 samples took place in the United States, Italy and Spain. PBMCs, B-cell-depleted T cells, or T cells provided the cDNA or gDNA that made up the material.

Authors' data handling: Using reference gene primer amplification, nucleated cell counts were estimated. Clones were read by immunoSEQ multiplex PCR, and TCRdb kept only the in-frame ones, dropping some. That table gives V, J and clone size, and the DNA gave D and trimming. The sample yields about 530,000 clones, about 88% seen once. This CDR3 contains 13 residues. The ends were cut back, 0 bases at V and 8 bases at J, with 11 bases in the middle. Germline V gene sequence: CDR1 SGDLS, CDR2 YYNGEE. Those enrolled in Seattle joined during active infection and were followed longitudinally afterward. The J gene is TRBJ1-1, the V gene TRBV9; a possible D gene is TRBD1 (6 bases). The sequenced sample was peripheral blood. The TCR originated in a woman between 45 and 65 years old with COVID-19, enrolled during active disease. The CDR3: CASSVVRGGEAFF. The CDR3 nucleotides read TGTGCCAGCAGCGTAGTTCGGGGGGGCGAAGCTTTCTTT.